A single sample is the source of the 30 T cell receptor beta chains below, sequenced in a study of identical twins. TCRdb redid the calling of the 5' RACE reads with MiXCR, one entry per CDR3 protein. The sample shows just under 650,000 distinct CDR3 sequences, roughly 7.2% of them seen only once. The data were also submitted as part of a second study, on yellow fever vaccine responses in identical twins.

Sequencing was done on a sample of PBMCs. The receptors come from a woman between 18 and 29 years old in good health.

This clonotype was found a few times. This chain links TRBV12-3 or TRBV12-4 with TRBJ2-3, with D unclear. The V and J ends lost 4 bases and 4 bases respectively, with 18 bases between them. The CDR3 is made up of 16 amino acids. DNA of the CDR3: TGTGCCAGCAGTTCCTCTACCTACTATCCTGCAGATACGCAGTATTTT. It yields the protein CASSSSTYYPADTQYF.

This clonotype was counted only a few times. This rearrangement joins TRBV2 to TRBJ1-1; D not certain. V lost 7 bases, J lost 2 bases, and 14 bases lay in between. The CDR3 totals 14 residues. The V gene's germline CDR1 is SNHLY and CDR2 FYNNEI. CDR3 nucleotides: TGTGCCAGCACAATAGGGCAGGCTAACACTGAAGCTTTCTTT. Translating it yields CASTIGQANTEAFF.

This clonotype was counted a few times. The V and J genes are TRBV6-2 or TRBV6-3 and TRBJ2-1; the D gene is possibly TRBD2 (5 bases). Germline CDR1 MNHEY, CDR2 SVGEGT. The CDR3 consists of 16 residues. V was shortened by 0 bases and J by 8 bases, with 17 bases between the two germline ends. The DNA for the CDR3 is TGTGCCAGCAGTTACTCGGCACTAGTTAGTTGGGATGAGCAGTTCTTC. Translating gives CASSYSALVSWDEQFF.

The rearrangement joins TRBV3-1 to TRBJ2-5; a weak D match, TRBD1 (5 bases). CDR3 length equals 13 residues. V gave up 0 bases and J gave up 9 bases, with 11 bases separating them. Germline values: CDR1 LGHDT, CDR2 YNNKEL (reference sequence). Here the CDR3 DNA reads TGTGCCAGCAGCCAAGAGAATGGGGCTGCCCAGTACTTC. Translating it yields CASSQENGAAQYF.

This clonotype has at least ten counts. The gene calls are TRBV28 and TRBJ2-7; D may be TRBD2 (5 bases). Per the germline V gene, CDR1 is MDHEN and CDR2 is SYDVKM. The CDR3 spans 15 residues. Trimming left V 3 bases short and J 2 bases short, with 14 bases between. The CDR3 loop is CASSFEGGFTYEQYF. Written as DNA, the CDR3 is TGTGCCAGCAGTTTTGAAGGCGGGTTTACCTACGAGCAGTACTTC.

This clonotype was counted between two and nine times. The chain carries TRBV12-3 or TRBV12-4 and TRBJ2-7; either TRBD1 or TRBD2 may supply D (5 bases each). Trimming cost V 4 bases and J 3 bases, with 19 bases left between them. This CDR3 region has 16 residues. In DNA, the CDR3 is TGTGCCAGCAGTTCCCCGTCCACCGGGGCTCACTACGAGCAGTACTTC. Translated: CASSSPSTGAHYEQYF.

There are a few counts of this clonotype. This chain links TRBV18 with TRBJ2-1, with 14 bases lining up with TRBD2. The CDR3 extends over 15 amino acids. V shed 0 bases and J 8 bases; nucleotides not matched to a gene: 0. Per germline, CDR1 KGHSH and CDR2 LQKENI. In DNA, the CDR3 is TGTGCCAGCTCACCACCGGGACTAGCGGGGGATGAGCAGTTCTTC. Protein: CASSPPGLAGDEQFF.

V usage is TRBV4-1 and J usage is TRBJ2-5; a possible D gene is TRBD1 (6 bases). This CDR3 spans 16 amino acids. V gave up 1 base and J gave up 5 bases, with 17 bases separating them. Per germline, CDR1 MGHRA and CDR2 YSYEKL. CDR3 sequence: CASSQVGRDGQETQYF. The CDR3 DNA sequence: TGCGCCAGCAGCCAAGTCGGAAGGGACGGACAGGAGACCCAGTACTTC.

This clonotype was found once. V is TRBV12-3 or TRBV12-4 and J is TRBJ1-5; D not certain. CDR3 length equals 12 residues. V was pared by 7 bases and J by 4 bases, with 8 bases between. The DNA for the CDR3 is TGTGCCAGCAAACGGCAAAATCAGCCCCAGCATTTT. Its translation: CASKRQNQPQHF.

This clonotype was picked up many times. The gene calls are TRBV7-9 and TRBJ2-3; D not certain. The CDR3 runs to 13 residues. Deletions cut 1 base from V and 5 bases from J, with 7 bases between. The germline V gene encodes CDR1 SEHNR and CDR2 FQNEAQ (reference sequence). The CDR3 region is CASSLDPEDTQYF. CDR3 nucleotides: TGTGCCAGCAGCTTAGATCCGGAAGATACGCAGTATTTT.

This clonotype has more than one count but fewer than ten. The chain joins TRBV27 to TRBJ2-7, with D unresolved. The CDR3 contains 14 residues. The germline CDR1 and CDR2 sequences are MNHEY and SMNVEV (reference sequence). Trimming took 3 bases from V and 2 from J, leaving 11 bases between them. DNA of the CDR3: TGTGCCAGCAGTTTTTTTGGTCAAACCTACGAGCAGTACTTC. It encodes CASSFFGQTYEQYF.

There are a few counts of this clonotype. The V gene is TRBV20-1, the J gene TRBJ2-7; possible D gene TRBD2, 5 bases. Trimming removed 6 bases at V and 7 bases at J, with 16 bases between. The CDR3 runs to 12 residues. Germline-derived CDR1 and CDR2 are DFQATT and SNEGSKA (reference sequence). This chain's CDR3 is CSATGAGQEQYF. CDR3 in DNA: TGCAGTGCCACCGGCGCGGGTCAAGAGCAGTACTTC.

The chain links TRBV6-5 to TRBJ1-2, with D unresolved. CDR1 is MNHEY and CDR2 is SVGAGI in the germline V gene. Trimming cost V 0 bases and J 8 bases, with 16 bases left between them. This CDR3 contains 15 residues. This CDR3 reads CASSYSIRAPSGYTF. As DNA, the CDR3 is TGTGCCAGCAGTTACTCGATTCGGGCCCCCAGCGGCTACACCTTC.

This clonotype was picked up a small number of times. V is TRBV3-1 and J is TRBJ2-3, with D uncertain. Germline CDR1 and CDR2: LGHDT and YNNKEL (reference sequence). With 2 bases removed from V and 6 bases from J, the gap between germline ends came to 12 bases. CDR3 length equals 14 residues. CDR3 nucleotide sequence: TGTGCCAGCAGCCAACCCTACCGGCAGGATACGCAGTATTTT. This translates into CASSQPYRQDTQYF.

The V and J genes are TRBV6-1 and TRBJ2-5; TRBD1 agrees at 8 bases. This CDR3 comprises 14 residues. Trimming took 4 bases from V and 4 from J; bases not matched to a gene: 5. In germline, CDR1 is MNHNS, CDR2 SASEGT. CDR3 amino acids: CASSAGQGSETQYF. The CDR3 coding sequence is TGTGCCAGCAGTGCCGGACAGGGTTCAGAGACCCAGTACTTC.

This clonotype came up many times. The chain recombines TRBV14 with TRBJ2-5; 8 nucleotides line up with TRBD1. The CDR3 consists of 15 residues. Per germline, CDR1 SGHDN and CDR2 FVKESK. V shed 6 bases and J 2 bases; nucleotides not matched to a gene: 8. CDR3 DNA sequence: TGTGCCAGCAGACCATCAGGGGGCTGGCAAGAGACCCAGTACTTC. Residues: CASRPSGGWQETQYF.

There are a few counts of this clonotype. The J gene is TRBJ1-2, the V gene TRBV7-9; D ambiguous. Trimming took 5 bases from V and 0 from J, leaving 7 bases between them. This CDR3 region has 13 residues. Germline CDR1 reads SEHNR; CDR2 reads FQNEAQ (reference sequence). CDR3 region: CASSVTTNYGYTF. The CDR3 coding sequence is TGTGCCAGCAGCGTCACAACTAACTATGGCTACACCTTC.

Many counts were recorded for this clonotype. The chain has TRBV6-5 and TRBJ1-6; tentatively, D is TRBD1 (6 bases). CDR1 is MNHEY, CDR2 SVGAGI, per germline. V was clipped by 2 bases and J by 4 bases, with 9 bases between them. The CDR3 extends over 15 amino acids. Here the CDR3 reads CASSYATGYNSPLHF. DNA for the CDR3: TGTGCCAGCAGTTACGCCACAGGGTATAATTCACCCCTCCACTTT.

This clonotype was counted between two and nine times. The CDR3 bases are TGTGCCAGCAGCTCCAGGGGGGTAGAAGCTGGGGCCAACGTCCTGACTTTC. Protein: CASSSRGVEAGANVLTF. The rearrangement uses TRBV5-5 and TRBJ2-6, with a tentative D call TRBD1 (7 bases). Trimming took off 3 bases at V and 2 bases at J, with 15 bases between the two ends. The CDR3 consists of 17 residues. Germline-derived CDR1 and CDR2 are SGHKS and YYEKEE (reference sequence). The full variable domain, with the rest looked up from reference TRBV5-5 and TRBJ2-6, is DAGVTQSPTHLIKTRGQQVTLRCSPISGHKSVSWYQQVLGQGPQFIFQYYEKEERGRGNFPDRFSARQFPNYSSELNVNALLLGDSALYLCASSSRGVEAGANVLTFGAGSRLTVL.

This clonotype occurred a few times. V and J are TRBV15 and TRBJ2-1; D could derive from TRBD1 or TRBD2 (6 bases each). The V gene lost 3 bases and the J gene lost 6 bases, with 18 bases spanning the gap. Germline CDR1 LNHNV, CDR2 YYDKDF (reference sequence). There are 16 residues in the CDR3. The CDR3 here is CATSSTGGHPINEQFF. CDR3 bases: TGTGCCACCAGCAGTACCGGGGGACATCCCATCAATGAGCAGTTCTTC.

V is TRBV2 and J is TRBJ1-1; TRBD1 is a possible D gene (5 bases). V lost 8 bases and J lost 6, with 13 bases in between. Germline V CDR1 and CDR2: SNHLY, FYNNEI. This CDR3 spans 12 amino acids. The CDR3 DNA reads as TGTGCCAGCGAGGGATTAGGGGCTGAAGCTTTCTTT. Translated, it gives CASEGLGAEAFF.

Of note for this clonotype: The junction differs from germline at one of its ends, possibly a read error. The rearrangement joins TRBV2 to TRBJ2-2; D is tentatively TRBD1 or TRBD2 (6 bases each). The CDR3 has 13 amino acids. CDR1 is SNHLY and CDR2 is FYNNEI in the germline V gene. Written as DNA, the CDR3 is TGTGCCAGCAGTGAATCTGGGGGCGGGAAGCTGTTTTTT. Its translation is CASSESGGGKLFF.

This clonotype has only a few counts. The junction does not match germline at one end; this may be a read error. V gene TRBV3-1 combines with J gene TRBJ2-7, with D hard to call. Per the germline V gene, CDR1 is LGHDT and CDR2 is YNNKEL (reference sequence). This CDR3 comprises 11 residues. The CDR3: CASSQARDIDF. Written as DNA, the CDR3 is TGTGCCAGCAGCCAAGCCCGAGACATTGACTTC.

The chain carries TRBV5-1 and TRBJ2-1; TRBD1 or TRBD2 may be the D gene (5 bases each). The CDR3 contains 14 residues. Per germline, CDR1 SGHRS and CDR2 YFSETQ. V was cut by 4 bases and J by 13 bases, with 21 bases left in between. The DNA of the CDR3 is TGCGCCAGCAGCCCGGGACGGCCTGGGGATCCACAGTTCTTC. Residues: CASSPGRPGDPQFF.

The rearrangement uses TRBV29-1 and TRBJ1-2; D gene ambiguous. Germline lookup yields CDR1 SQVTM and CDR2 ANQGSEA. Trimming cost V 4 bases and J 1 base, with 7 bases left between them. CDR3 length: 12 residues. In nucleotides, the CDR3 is TGCAGCGTTGGGGGTAGTAACTATGGCTACACCTTC. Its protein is CSVGGSNYGYTF.

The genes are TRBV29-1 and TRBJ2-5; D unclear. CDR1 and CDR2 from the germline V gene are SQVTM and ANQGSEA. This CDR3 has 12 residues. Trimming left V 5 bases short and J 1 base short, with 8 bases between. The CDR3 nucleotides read TGCAGCGTTCGGATGTTCCAAGAGACCCAGTACTTC. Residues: CSVRMFQETQYF.

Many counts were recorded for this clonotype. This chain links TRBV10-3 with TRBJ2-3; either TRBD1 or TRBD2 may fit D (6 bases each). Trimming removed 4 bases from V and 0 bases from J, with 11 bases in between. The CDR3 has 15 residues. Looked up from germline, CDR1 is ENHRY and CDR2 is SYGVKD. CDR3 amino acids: CAISVGGASTDTQYF. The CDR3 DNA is TGTGCCATCAGTGTGGGGGGCGCAAGCACAGATACGCAGTATTTT.

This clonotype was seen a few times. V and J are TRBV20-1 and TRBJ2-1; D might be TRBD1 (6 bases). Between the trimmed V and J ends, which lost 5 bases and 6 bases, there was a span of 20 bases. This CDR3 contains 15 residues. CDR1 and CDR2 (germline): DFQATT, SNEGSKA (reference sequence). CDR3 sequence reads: CSASTGTPTVNEQFF. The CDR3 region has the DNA TGCAGTGCTTCGACCGGGACACCGACGGTCAATGAGCAGTTCTTC.

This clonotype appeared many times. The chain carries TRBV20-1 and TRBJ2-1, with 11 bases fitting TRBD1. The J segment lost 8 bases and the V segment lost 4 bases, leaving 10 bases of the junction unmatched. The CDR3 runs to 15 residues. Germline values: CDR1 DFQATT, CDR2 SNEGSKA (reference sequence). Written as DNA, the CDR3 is TGCAGTGCTACGGACAGGGGGCTAAGTAACGATGAGCAGTTCTTC. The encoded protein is CSATDRGLSNDEQFF.

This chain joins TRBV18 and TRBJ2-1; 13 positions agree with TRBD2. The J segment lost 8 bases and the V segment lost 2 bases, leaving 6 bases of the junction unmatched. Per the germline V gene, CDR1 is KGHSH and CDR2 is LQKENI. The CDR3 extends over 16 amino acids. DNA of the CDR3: TGTGCCAGCTCACCAAGAATAACTAGCGGGAGGGATGAGCAGTTCTTC. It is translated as CASSPRITSGRDEQFF.